This T cell receptor (beta chain) is drawn from a study of cytomegalovirus exposure and HLA in healthy donors. A remark on this clone: Its antigen is not known.

V gave up 1 base and J gave up 8 bases, with 8 bases separating them. Germline lookup yields CDR1 MGHRA and CDR2 YSYEKL. The CDR3 has 12 amino acids. The PCR ran on 60 Vbeta and 13 Jbeta primers. The assay was immunoSEQ multiplex PCR, and TCRdb's table has in-frame clones only and misses some. The sample records under 200,000 clones, about 70% being singletons. Study outcomes and limitations: Reportedly, fewer N-insertions than the approximately 600-donor mean appeared in an Asian-associated ancestry cluster in a later analysis. Across HLA loci, a later analysis found differing TCR association rates, with DRB1 most and HLA-C fewest. TRBV6-2, TRBV6-3 and some other V segments were unresolvable in 87-base-pair reads. When a later analysis compared HLA-associated TCR beta chains with equally common others, the HLA-associated chains turned out to be more clonally expanded and to have lower generation probabilities.

V gene TRBV4-1 combines with J gene TRBJ1-1; D gene uncertain. Sequenced sample: PBMCs. The TCR originated in a woman in her 30s in good health and CMV-seronegative. The DNA for the CDR3 is TGCGCCAGCAGCCAAGTGGGCCCCGAAGCTTTCTTT. It translates to CASSQVGPEAFF.